A single sample is the source of the 5 T cell receptor beta chains below, sequenced in a study of blood T cell repertoires in COVID-19. The assay was immunoSEQ multiplex PCR, and TCRdb's table has in-frame clones only and misses some. The top ten hold 15% to 20% of the sample, which has some 85,000 clones, roughly four fifths seen once. Sequencing was carried out using peripheral blood. The source of these receptors is a woman over 75 with active or convalescent COVID-19.

The genes are TRBV29-1 and TRBJ1-5; D is ambiguous. V was clipped by 1 base and J by 4 bases, with 8 bases between them. Looked up from germline, CDR1 is SQVTM and CDR2 is ANQGSEA. The CDR3 sequence is 13 residues long. The CDR3 nucleotides are TGCAGCGTTGAAGCACTTCCGAATCAGCCCCAGCATTTT. Translation: CSVEALPNQPQHF.

The CDR3: CASSNRPDRIYGYTF. The CDR3 nucleotides read TGTGCCAGCAGCAACCGGCCGGACAGGATCTATGGCTACACCTTC. The gene calls are TRBV9 and TRBJ1-2, with TRBD1 matching over 7 bases. The CDR3 contains 15 residues. Germline V gene lookup returns CDR1 SGDLS and CDR2 YYNGEE. With 4 bases clipped from V and 4 bases from J, the junction kept 10 bases outside the gene matches.

This sequence joins TRBV11-3 and TRBJ2-7; no firm D call. CDR3 length: 15 amino acids. V was pared by 3 bases and J by 2 bases, with 14 bases between. Germline CDR1 is SGHNT and CDR2 is YENEEA. The CDR3 spells CASSFPPPITYEQYF. The CDR3 bases are TGTGCCAGCAGCTTCCCTCCCCCTATAACCTACGAGCAGTACTTC.

V and J are TRBV4-2 and TRBJ2-2; 8 bases align to TRBD2. The length of the CDR3 is 20 residues. Germline lookup yields CDR1 LGHNA and CDR2 YNFKEQ. Losses at the gene ends were 0 bases for V and 0 bases for J; bases not matched to a gene: 12. This chain's CDR3 is CASSQDFSGGHTPNTGELFF. CDR3 nucleotides: TGTGCCAGCAGCCAAGATTTCAGCGGGGGACATACCCCGAACACCGGGGAGCTGTTTTTT.

The chain is built from TRBV14 and TRBJ2-5, with D maybe TRBD2 (5 bases). This CDR3 comprises 12 residues. Trimming stripped 0 bases from V and 13 bases from J, with 12 bases between. Germline assignment: CDR1 SGHDN and CDR2 FVKESK. CDR3 coding DNA: TGTGCCAGCAGCCAAGATCGGAGGATGCGGTACTTC. Translating gives CASSQDRRMRYF.